These 13 T cell receptor beta chains were sequenced from one sample in a study of T cell responses to AZD1222 COVID-19 vaccine. Repertoires were generated with immunoSEQ multiplex PCR, while TCRdb's copy carries only in-frame clones and drops some. The sample includes about 120,000 clones, roughly 91% seen only once; the top ten take 4% to 6%. The material was peripheral blood, obtained 28 days after the second AZD1222 dose. The receptors were gathered from an adult who received the AZD1222 COVID-19 vaccine.

The chain recombines TRBV9 with TRBJ2-3; 11 nucleotides match TRBD2. Germline V gene data show CDR1 as SGDLS and CDR2 as YYNGEE. This CDR3 has 15 amino acids. V dropped 1 base and J dropped 5; count of bases not matched to a gene: 3. The CDR3 DNA reads as TGTGCCAGCAGCGTACTACTAGCGGGAGAAGATACGCAGTATTTT. It encodes CASSVLLAGEDTQYF.

This clone was observed a single time. V gene TRBV6-2 or TRBV6-3 combines with J gene TRBJ2-1; possibly TRBD2 for D (6 bases). Trimming removed 5 bases at V and 6 bases at J, with 17 bases between. In germline, CDR1 is MNHEY, CDR2 SVGEGT. This CDR3 comprises 15 residues. This CDR3 is CASSPGGTNPNEQFF. CDR3 DNA sequence: TGTGCCAGCAGTCCCGGCGGGACCAACCCCAATGAGCAGTTCTTC.

This clone was counted once. This rearrangement joins TRBV11-2 to TRBJ2-2; no reliable D call. The CDR3 consists of 16 residues. Trimming removed 1 base from V and 1 base from J, with 10 bases in between. From germline, CDR1 is SGHAT and CDR2 FQNNGV. The CDR3: CASSLVQDGNTGELFF. As DNA, the CDR3 is TGTGCCAGCAGCTTAGTCCAGGACGGGAACACCGGGGAGCTGTTTTTT.

The chain carries TRBV3-1 (or the pseudogene TRBV3-2) and TRBJ2-1, with D hard to call. Per the germline V gene, CDR1 is LGHDT and CDR2 is YNNKEL (reference sequence). The CDR3 spans 12 residues. The germline V and J ends were trimmed by 4 bases and 8 bases, with 9 bases remaining between them. CDR3 bases: TGTGCCAGCAGCCTTAGCACCCATGAGCAGTTCTTC. Translation: CASSLSTHEQFF.

This clone has only one observation. The rearrangement joins TRBV6-6 to TRBJ1-1; D might be TRBD1 (5 bases). The V end lost 2 bases, the J end lost 0 bases, and 10 bases lay between the germline ends. Germline-derived CDR1 and CDR2 are MNHNY and SVGAGI (reference sequence). This CDR3 is built from 15 residues. This CDR3 reads CASSYPRGLNTEAFF. The CDR3 bases are TGTGCCAGCAGTTACCCACGGGGCCTGAACACTGAAGCTTTCTTT.

The gene calls are TRBV4-3 and TRBJ1-2; D gene ambiguous. This CDR3 has 15 amino acids. Germline lookup yields CDR1 LGHNA and CDR2 YSLEER. Between the trimmed V and J ends, which lost 2 bases and 3 bases, there was a span of 13 bases. As DNA, the CDR3 is TGCGCCAGCAGCCAAAGTAGGAGGAGCGACTATGGCTACACCTTC. Its translation is CASSQSRRSDYGYTF.

In DNA, the CDR3 is TGCGCCAGCAGCCAAGATGTGAGAGAACCCCTCCACTTT. Protein product: CASSQDVREPLHF. The rearrangement links TRBV4-3 to TRBJ1-6, with D unclear. V was clipped by 0 bases and J by 12 bases, with 9 bases between them. CDR3 length: 13 residues. The germline V gene encodes CDR1 LGHNA and CDR2 YSLEER.

There are a few counts of this clone. The chain carries TRBV6-2 or TRBV6-3 and TRBJ1-2; D gene ambiguous. V shed 2 bases and J shed 1 base, with 5 bases lying between them. CDR1 and CDR2 (germline): MNHEY, SVGEGT. CDR3 size: 13 residues. CDR3 loop: CASSYNINYGYTF. The CDR3 DNA reads as TGTGCCAGCAGTTACAACATTAACTATGGCTACACCTTC.

This rearrangement joins TRBV5-4 to TRBJ2-1; 8 positions agree with TRBD2. With 4 bases clipped from V and 7 bases from J, the junction kept 10 bases outside the gene matches. The length of the CDR3 is 15 residues. CDR1 and CDR2 (germline): SGHNT, YYREEE (reference sequence). The CDR3: CASSKGLDGKNEQFF. CDR3 sequence (DNA): TGTGCCAGCAGCAAGGGACTAGATGGAAAGAATGAGCAGTTCTTC.

Comment on this clone: Other DNA sequences in this specimen translate into the identical CDR3. The rearrangement joins TRBV9 to TRBJ1-1; D unclear. The CDR3 runs 13 residues. Germline V CDR1 and CDR2: SGDLS, YYNGEE. Deletions cut 0 bases from V and 3 bases from J, with 6 bases between. CDR3 DNA sequence: TGTGCCAGCAGCGTAGATATATACACTGAAGCTTTCTTT. Translation: CASSVDIYTEAFF.

The rearrangement links TRBV3-1 (or the pseudogene TRBV3-2) to TRBJ1-2, with 7 bases matching TRBD1. Trimming took 2 bases from V and 4 from J; bases not matched to a gene: 10. The CDR3 totals 16 residues. CDR1 and CDR2 (germline): LGHDT, YNNKEL (reference sequence). The CDR3 nucleotides are TGTGCCAGCAGCCAAAGGGACTCAGACAGGGCCTATGGCTACACCTTC. It is translated as CASSQRDSDRAYGYTF.

V and J are TRBV5-5 and TRBJ1-1; D remains unclear. Between the trimmed V and J ends, which lost 3 bases and 1 base, there was a span of 13 bases. This CDR3 is built from 15 residues. The germline CDR1 and CDR2 sequences are SGHKS and YYEKEE (reference sequence). CDR3 residues: CASSYEIWANTEAFF. DNA of the CDR3: TGTGCCAGCAGCTACGAAATATGGGCGAACACTGAAGCTTTCTTT. The full variable domain, with the rest looked up from reference TRBV5-5 and TRBJ1-1, is DAGVTQSPTHLIKTRGQQVTLRCSPISGHKSVSWYQQVLGQGPQFIFQYYEKEERGRGNFPDRFSARQFPNYSSELNVNALLLGDSALYLCASSYEIWANTEAFFGQGTRLTVV.

This chain uses TRBV9 with TRBJ2-4, with 8 bases lining up with TRBD1. The CDR3 totals 17 residues. Trimming cost V 0 bases and J 5 bases; bases outside gene matches: 10. From germline, CDR1 is SGDLS and CDR2 YYNGEE. The DNA for the CDR3 is TGTGCCAGCAGCGTAGGGGCAGGGGGCAGGCAGGAAAACATTCAGTACTTC. As protein: CASSVGAGGRQENIQYF.